Shown below are 27 T cell receptor beta chains from a single sample sequenced in a study of response to subunit inactivated influenza vaccine. MiXCR, run by TCRdb on the RT-PCR reads, gives a single entry per CDR3 protein. The data contain around 850,000 distinct CDR3 sequences, about 18% of them singletons. This sample comprised PBMCs from blood, obtained 4 to 6 days after vaccination. These receptors originate from a man between 45 and 60 years old who received an inactivated influenza vaccine.

The chain is built from TRBV5-1 and TRBJ2-7; D possibly corresponds to TRBD1 (6 bases). Germline CDR1 is SGHRS and CDR2 is YFSETQ. The CDR3 extends over 15 amino acids. The V end lost 4 bases, the J end lost 0 bases, and 14 bases lay between the germline ends. For the CDR3, the DNA is TGCGCCAGCAGCGCCGGACAGACGAGCTCCTACGAGCAGTACTTC. Amino acids: CASSAGQTSSYEQYF.

The chain employs TRBV28 and TRBJ1-2; the D is unclear. There are 14 residues in the CDR3. Germline CDR1 is MDHEN and CDR2 is SYDVKM. Trimming stripped 6 bases from V and 5 bases from J, with 16 bases between. CDR3 coding DNA: TGTGCCAGCAGCGTTGTTGAGACATCTTATGGCTACACCTTC. Its protein product is CASSVVETSYGYTF.

This clonotype was recorded a few times. The chain employs TRBV5-1 and TRBJ2-7; 9 bases are shared with TRBD2. V shed 1 base, J shed 5 bases, and the junction held 7 bases outside the gene matches. Germline CDR1 and CDR2: SGHRS and YFSETQ. The CDR3 contains 15 residues. The CDR3 loop reads CASSLNAGGPHEQYF. Written as DNA, the CDR3 is TGCGCCAGCAGCTTGAATGCGGGAGGGCCACACGAGCAGTACTTC.

The CDR3 bases are TGTGCCAGCAGTTACTCCCGGACAGAGAACACTGAAGCTTTCTTT. Encoded protein: CASSYSRTENTEAFF. This rearrangement joins TRBV6-5 to TRBJ1-1; the D gene is possibly TRBD1 (6 bases). The CDR3 consists of 15 residues. Trimming left V 0 bases short and J 1 base short, with 9 bases between. The germline V gene encodes CDR1 MNHEY and CDR2 SVGAGI.

This clonotype appeared a few times. The chain uses TRBV18 and TRBJ2-1; 9 bases match TRBD1. From germline, CDR1 is KGHSH and CDR2 LQKENI. The ends lost 2 bases at V and 3 bases at J; junction bases unmatched: 8. CDR3 length equals 17 residues. The CDR3 sequence: CASSPFLQGAGYNEQFF. The CDR3 region has the DNA TGTGCCAGCTCACCATTTCTACAGGGGGCGGGCTACAATGAGCAGTTCTTC.

This clonotype was counted only a few times. The J gene is TRBJ1-4, the V gene TRBV15; 9 positions match TRBD1. From germline, CDR1 is LNHNV and CDR2 YYDKDF (reference sequence). The CDR3 sequence is 16 residues long. V lost 2 bases and J lost 11; bases outside the gene matches: 12. The CDR3 is CATSRNLRDRVEKLFF. The CDR3 DNA reads as TGTGCCACCAGCAGAAATCTCCGGGACAGGGTAGAGAAACTGTTTTTT. Full variable domain (outside the CDR3, taken from reference TRBV15 and TRBJ1-4): DAMVIQNPRYQVTQFGKPVTLSCSQTLNHNVMYWYQQKSSQAPKLLFHYYDKDFNNEADTPDNFQSRRPNTSFCFLDIRSPGLGDTAMYLCATSRNLRDRVEKLFFGSGTQLSVL.

This rearrangement joins TRBV11-2 to TRBJ1-4, with TRBD1 as a possible D gene (6 bases). The germline CDR1 and CDR2 sequences are SGHAT and FQNNGV. The V end lost 6 bases, the J end lost 5 bases, and 13 bases lay between the germline ends. The CDR3 is made up of 14 amino acids. The CDR3 loop is CASRKGVGNEKLFF. Here the CDR3 DNA reads TGTGCCAGCAGGAAGGGGGTCGGGAATGAAAAACTGTTTTTT.

The chain links TRBV6-5 to TRBJ2-1; 7 bases are a match to TRBD1. Germline CDR1 is MNHEY and CDR2 is SVGAGI. CDR3 size: 13 residues. With 4 bases clipped from V and 5 bases from J, the junction kept 2 bases outside the gene matches. The DNA for the CDR3 is TGTGCCAGCAGTTCGACAGGGCACAATGAGCAGTTCTTC. This gives the protein CASSSTGHNEQFF.

This clonotype was detected a few times. The chain joins TRBV6-2 or TRBV6-3 to TRBJ2-1; D is undetermined. Trimming stripped 6 bases from V and 10 bases from J, with 13 bases between. Germline V CDR1 and CDR2: MNHEY, SVGEGT. This CDR3 is 12 amino acids long. The CDR3 is CASSLWGQEQFF. The CDR3 DNA sequence: TGTGCCAGCAGCCTCTGGGGTCAGGAGCAGTTCTTC.

This clonotype was picked up a small number of times. The rearrangement links TRBV5-1 to TRBJ1-3; 9 bases agree with TRBD1. V dropped 7 bases and J dropped 8; count of bases not matched to a gene: 7. The V gene's germline CDR1 is SGHRS and CDR2 YFSETQ. CDR3 size: 13 residues. As DNA, the CDR3 is TGCGCCAGCGGGACAGGGACGGGGGACACCATATATTTT. Its protein is CASGTGTGDTIYF.

The table lists this clonotype with a few counts. The V call is TRBV7-2, the J call TRBJ1-5; 11 bases fit TRBD1. Trimming removed 5 bases from V and 4 bases from J; junction bases left unmatched: 10. The V gene's germline CDR1 is SGHTA and CDR2 FQGNSA. The CDR3 runs to 17 residues. DNA for the CDR3: TGTGCCAGCAGCCCTCAAGCCGGGACAGGGGGTAATCAGCCCCAGCATTTT. Its translation is CASSPQAGTGGNQPQHF.

The chain has TRBV6-1 and TRBJ2-3, with TRBD2 matching over 8 bases. CDR1 and CDR2 from the germline V gene are MNHNS and SASEGT. The J segment lost 0 bases and the V segment lost 5 bases, leaving 4 bases of the junction unmatched. This CDR3 is 15 amino acids long. The CDR3 DNA follows: TGTGCCAGCAGTCGGGGACTAGGCAGCACAGATACGCAGTATTTT. This sequence encodes CASSRGLGSTDTQYF.

The table lists this clonotype with a few counts. This chain joins TRBV6-1 and TRBJ2-3; TRBD2 aligns across 7 bases. The CDR3 length is 15 residues. Germline V gene lookup returns CDR1 MNHNS and CDR2 SASEGT. V was pared by 6 bases and J by 2 bases, with 8 bases of the junction left unmatched. The CDR3 bases are TGTGCCAGCAGATTTAGGACTAGGGTCACAGATACGCAGTATTTT. As protein: CASRFRTRVTDTQYF.

The chain combines TRBV28 with TRBJ1-5; 7 bases line up with TRBD1. The V gene end was trimmed by 7 bases and the J gene end by 7 bases; junction bases not matched to a gene: 7. The CDR3 loop spans 13 amino acids. CDR1 and CDR2 (germline): MDHEN, SYDVKM. CDR3 in amino acids: CASNLQGWQPQHF. CDR3 DNA sequence: TGTGCCAGCAATCTACAGGGGTGGCAGCCCCAGCATTTT.

This clonotype was observed a handful of times. The chain is built from TRBV20-1 and TRBJ2-3; 9 nucleotides match TRBD2. The CDR3 extends over 17 amino acids. The germline V gene encodes CDR1 DFQATT and CDR2 SNEGSKA (reference sequence). V shed 3 bases and J 1 base; nucleotides not matched to a gene: 11. As DNA, the CDR3 is TGCAGTGCTAGCAATCCGGCGGGCGGGAGGGGCACAGATACGCAGTATTTT. Protein product: CSASNPAGGRGTDTQYF.

This clonotype has ten or more counts. V is TRBV7-2 and J is TRBJ2-7; 8 bases align to TRBD1. CDR1 and CDR2 (germline): SGHTA, FQGNSA. This CDR3 has 15 residues. The ends lost 5 bases at V and 0 bases at J; junction bases unmatched: 6. The CDR3 reads CASSLSGQGSYEQYF. The CDR3 region has the DNA TGTGCCAGCAGCCTCTCCGGACAGGGCTCCTACGAGCAGTACTTC.

The chain employs TRBV9 and TRBJ2-1, with TRBD2 matching 7 bases. The CDR3 spans 16 residues. V trimming: 4 bases; J trimming: 2 bases; junction bases outside the gene matches: 9. The V gene's germline CDR1 is SGDLS and CDR2 YYNGEE. The CDR3 loop reads CASSPGTNVAYNEQFF. The CDR3 nucleotides are TGTGCCAGCAGCCCGGGGACTAATGTCGCCTACAATGAGCAGTTCTTC.

CDR3 loop: CATSGGGVQQETQYF. CDR3 coding DNA: TGTGCCACCTCCGGGGGGGGGGTCCAACAAGAGACCCAGTACTTC. J is TRBJ2-5 and V is TRBV15; 8 bases match TRBD2. Germline V gene data show CDR1 as LNHNV and CDR2 as YYDKDF (reference sequence). The V gene end was trimmed by 8 bases and the J gene end by 2 bases; junction bases not matched to a gene: 10. The CDR3 loop spans 15 amino acids.

As regards this clonotype: The CDR3 ends on some other residue instead of the conserved phenylalanine or tryptophan, so this is likely a read error. The V call is TRBV7-9, the J call TRBJ2-5, with D tentatively TRBD1 (5 bases). V dropped 4 bases and J dropped 4 bases, with 13 bases sitting between them. The CDR3 runs to 14 residues. CDR1 and CDR2 (germline): SEHNR, FQNEAQ (reference sequence). This chain's CDR3 is CASSSQGSRETQYL. For the CDR3, the DNA is TGTGCCAGCAGCTCCCAGGGATCCCGAGAGACCCAGTACCTC.

This clonotype was found many times. This chain connects TRBV7-2 to TRBJ2-1; TRBD2 agrees at 13 bases. V lost 4 bases, J lost 7 bases, and 7 bases stayed unmatched. CDR3 length equals 16 residues. CDR1 and CDR2 from the germline V gene are SGHTA and FQGNSA. The CDR3: CASSSRTSGRANEQFF. The CDR3 DNA sequence: TGTGCCAGCAGCTCACGGACTAGCGGGAGAGCGAATGAGCAGTTCTTC.

This clonotype came up a few times. This chain joins TRBV12-3 or TRBV12-4 and TRBJ1-1; no clear D gene. This CDR3 has 13 amino acids. Trimming stripped 3 bases from V and 3 bases from J, with 8 bases between. CDR3 sequence reads: CASSFRRHTEAFF. The CDR3 coding sequence is TGTGCCAGCAGTTTTAGGCGGCACACTGAAGCTTTCTTT.

The chain uses TRBV30 and TRBJ2-5; 10 bases align to TRBD1. J gave up 6 bases and V 7 bases, and 2 bases lay outside the gene matches. CDR1 GTSNPN and CDR2 SVGIG come from the germline V gene (reference sequence). The CDR3 consists of 11 residues. The CDR3 DNA reads as TGTGCCTTGACAGGGGGCAAGACCCAGTACTTC. It is translated as CALTGGKTQYF. Full variable domain (rest looked up from reference TRBV30 and TRBJ2-5): SQTIHQWPATLVQPVGSPLSLECTVEGTSNPNLYWYRQAAGRGLQLLFYSVGIGQISSEVPQNLSASRPQDRQFILSSKKLLLSDSGFYLCALTGGKTQYFGPGTRLLVL.

This clonotype was seen ten or more times. The J gene is TRBJ2-1, the V gene TRBV7-3, with 8 nucleotides matching TRBD2. Germline V lookup: CDR1 SGHTA, CDR2 FQGTGA. Germline trimming cut 6 bases from V and 0 bases from J; bases unmatched to any gene: 4. CDR3 length: 15 amino acids. CDR3 sequence: CASSLAGHSYNEQFF. CDR3 coding DNA: TGTGCCAGCAGTCTAGCGGGCCACTCCTACAATGAGCAGTTCTTC.

This clonotype was picked up many times. The J gene is TRBJ1-5, the V gene TRBV12-3 or TRBV12-4; D is ambiguous. The CDR3 has 13 residues. V dropped 3 bases and J dropped 6 bases, with 9 bases sitting between them. The CDR3 loop reads CASSLGLGQPQHF. CDR3 nucleotide sequence: TGTGCCAGCAGTTTGGGTTTGGGTCAGCCCCAGCATTTT.

This clonotype was observed a handful of times. J is TRBJ1-1 and V is TRBV20-1; possibly TRBD1 for D (6 bases). The CDR3 runs 12 residues. Germline V CDR1 and CDR2: DFQATT, SNEGSKA (reference sequence). This CDR3 is CRGGGSNTEAFF. CDR3 sequence (DNA): TGCAGGGGGGGGGGCTCGAACACTGAAGCTTTCTTT.

A few counts support this clonotype. The rearrangement joins TRBV10-3 to TRBJ2-7; 11 nucleotides line up with TRBD1. Germline V gene lookup returns CDR1 ENHRY and CDR2 SYGVKD. The CDR3 totals 15 residues. The V gene end was trimmed by 6 bases and the J gene end by 0 bases; junction bases not matched to a gene: 4. CDR3 loop: CAISRDRGISYEQYF. In DNA, the CDR3 is TGTGCCATCAGCCGGGACAGGGGGATCTCCTACGAGCAGTACTTC.

The genes are TRBV6-2 or TRBV6-3 and TRBJ2-7; 9 nucleotides agree with TRBD1. Germline CDR1 is MNHEY and CDR2 is SVGEGT. J gave up 2 bases and V 2 bases, and 4 bases lay outside the gene matches. This CDR3 region has 15 residues. The CDR3 protein is CASSYGQGQPYEQYF. CDR3 in DNA: TGTGCCAGCAGTTACGGACAGGGGCAACCCTACGAGCAGTACTTC.